Listed below are T cell receptor beta chains from one sample, sequenced in a study of vaccination effects on CD4 cells after COVID-19. The assay was immunoSEQ multiplex PCR, and TCRdb's table has in-frame clones only and misses some. The table has tens of thousands of clones, about 70% seen once; the top ten hold 1.5% to 2%. These receptors are not linked to any known antigen. Here the sequenced sample was CD4+ T cells from PBMCs cultured with HCoV-229E spike peptides, taken before COVID-19 vaccination. The receptors derive from a human donor who received a COVID-19 vaccine. Each CDR3 is given with its conserved first and last residue. A D gene is named only where the DNA matches it firmly.

V gene,J gene,D gene,CDR3 protein
TRBV19,TRBJ1-2,.,CASSIVTDTTGYTF
TRBV27,TRBJ1-5,.,CASSPGFNQPQHF
TRBV19,TRBJ1-6,.,CASSIGEGSSPLHF
TRBV6-4,TRBJ2-1,.,CASSDRASYGEQFF
TRBV24-1,TRBJ1-5,.,CATSDGGVGNQPQHF
TRBV2,TRBJ1-4,.,CASSDRDREKLFF
TRBV4-2,TRBJ1-1,.,CASSQVTPGRGKTEAFF
TRBV4-2,TRBJ1-2,.,CASSQVQINYGYTF
TRBV7-9,TRBJ2-1,.,CASSLLAVEQFF
TRBV18,TRBJ1-5,TRBD1,CASSPPLGGGRDEHQPQHF
TRBV6-1,TRBJ1-1,TRBD1,CASSEFGTGGMNTEAFF
TRBV7-4,TRBJ1-6,.,CASSLRQRLDRNSPLHF
TRBV14,TRBJ1-1,TRBD1,CASSQDRDRGHTEAFF
TRBV4-3,TRBJ2-6,TRBD2,CASSQGTSGVSGANVLTF
TRBV19,TRBJ1-5,TRBD1,CASRNGPGTGESNQPQHF
TRBV5-1,TRBJ2-1,TRBD1,CASSLVIPGQGTSEQFF
TRBV7-8,TRBJ2-2,TRBD2,CASSFGTSGLNTGELFF
TRBV2,TRBJ1-3,.,CASSEGGAGALPTIYF
TRBV5-6,TRBJ1-1,.,CASSLWDTEAFF
TRBV2,TRBJ2-1,TRBD2,CASIAAGGRDEQFF
TRBV6-5,TRBJ2-2,TRBD2,CASSYFSGGRSGELFF
TRBV18,TRBJ2-5,.,CASSPGQQETQYF
TRBV3-1/TRBV3-2,TRBJ2-1,.,CASSQSLSGPEQFF
TRBV3-1/TRBV3-2,TRBJ1-1,.,CASSQFGHLNTEAFF
TRBV10-1,TRBJ2-2,.,CASSDGAVIGELFF
TRBV10-2,TRBJ2-5,.,CASSVLRGGGITAQYF
TRBV5-1,TRBJ2-1,.,CASSLNRPGQAYNEQFF
TRBV29-1,TRBJ1-5,.,CSVGRKDQPQHF
TRBV4-1,TRBJ1-2,.,CASSQDPGAQAYGYTF